The 10 T cell receptor beta chains below come from one sample, sequenced in a study of T-cell reconstitution after alpha-beta-depleted transplantation in children. The TCRbeta library incorporated unique molecular identifiers. TCRdb reprocessed the PCR reads via MiXCR and lists one record per CDR3 protein. The profile shows a few hundred thousand distinct CDR3 sequences, over 9.5% of them singletons. The sample was PBMCs from the stem cell graft donor, taken from the stem cell graft. These receptors were taken from a human donor who donated a stem cell graft to a child with SCID.

This clonotype has at least ten counts. The chain employs TRBV4-3 and TRBJ1-4, with TRBD1 matching over 8 bases. The trim removed 2 bases at V and 5 bases at J, leaving 7 bases unmatched. Germline V lookup: CDR1 LGHNA, CDR2 YSLEER. This CDR3 spans 16 amino acids. The CDR3 reads CASSQSFQGANEKLFF. CDR3 sequence (DNA): TGCGCCAGCAGCCAATCATTCCAGGGGGCAAATGAAAAACTGTTTTTT.

For this clonotype: Mismatch with germline at one junction end may stem from a read error. The gene calls are TRBV3-1 and TRBJ1-1; D gene ambiguous. CDR1 and CDR2 from the germline V gene are LGHDT and YNNKEL (reference sequence). The CDR3 runs to 14 residues. The CDR3 region is CASSQVLGRTEAYF. CDR3 sequence (DNA): TGTGCCAGCAGCCAAGTTTTAGGGCGCACTGAAGCTTACTTT.

This clonotype was observed many times. The chain combines TRBV5-1 with TRBJ1-1, with D possibly being TRBD1 (5 bases). Germline CDR1 SGHRS, CDR2 YFSETQ. The CDR3 totals 14 residues. Trimming left V 4 bases short and J 3 bases short, with 13 bases between. This CDR3 reads CASSSRGGDTEAFF. CDR3 coding DNA: TGCGCCAGCAGCAGCCGCGGGGGGGACACTGAAGCTTTCTTT.

This clonotype was observed at least ten times. V gene TRBV7-2 combines with J gene TRBJ2-2; either TRBD1 or TRBD2 may fit D (6 bases each). Deletions cut 1 base from V and 4 bases from J, with 10 bases between. Germline V gene data show CDR1 as SGHTA and CDR2 as FQGNSA. There are 15 residues in the CDR3. This CDR3 is CASSLVWGATGELFF. The CDR3 nucleotides read TGTGCCAGCAGCTTAGTTTGGGGGGCCACCGGGGAGCTGTTTTTT.

This clonotype has a count of ten or more. The CDR3 loop is CSARVGPGDQPQHF. The CDR3 DNA sequence: TGCAGTGCTAGAGTGGGGCCAGGAGATCAGCCCCAGCATTTT. The gene calls are TRBV20-1 and TRBJ1-5, with D possibly matching TRBD1 (5 bases). The CDR3 runs 14 residues. Germline V gene sequence: CDR1 DFQATT, CDR2 SNEGSKA (reference sequence). The V gene lost 1 base and the J gene lost 5 bases, with 12 bases spanning the gap.

This clonotype was counted ten times or more. V is TRBV7-9 and J is TRBJ2-1, with D possibly matching TRBD1 (6 bases). The CDR3 contains 13 residues. The germline CDR1 and CDR2 sequences are SEHNR and FQNEAQ (reference sequence). Trimming took off 5 bases at V and 4 bases at J, with 9 bases between the two ends. CDR3 in DNA: TGTGCCAGCAGCCTGACAGGATACAATGAGCAGTTCTTC. It encodes CASSLTGYNEQFF.

This clonotype was seen ten or more times. This chain uses TRBV7-2 with TRBJ2-3, with 14 nucleotides matching TRBD2. The germline gives CDR1 SGHTA, CDR2 FQGNSA. Trimming cost V 4 bases and J 7 bases; bases outside gene matches: 7. The CDR3 length is 16 residues. The CDR3 bases are TGTGCCAGCAGCTCATTGACTAGCGGGGGGGCGAATACGCAGTATTTT. Protein: CASSSLTSGGANTQYF.

About this clonotype: A read error may explain this, as a much larger clone is one base away. The gene calls are TRBV23-1 and TRBJ2-5; 11 nucleotides line up with TRBD1. TRBV23-1 is given ORF status, its function remaining uncertain. The CDR3 covers 17 residues. With V trimmed by 4 bases and J by 3 bases, 10 bases remained unmatched. In DNA, the CDR3 is TGCGCCAGCAGTCTTCGGTCCCCGGGACAGGGGGAAGAGACCCAGTACTTC. It encodes CASSLRSPGQGEETQYF.

This clonotype was counted ten times or more. The genes are TRBV5-6 and TRBJ2-3; possible D gene TRBD2, 5 bases. Per germline, CDR1 SGHDT and CDR2 YYEEEE. The CDR3 totals 15 residues. V was pared by 6 bases and J by 3 bases, with 17 bases between. The CDR3 DNA follows: TGTGCCAGCAATCTGGACCCAGGAGGAACAGATACGCAGTATTTT. It codes for CASNLDPGGTDTQYF.

The V gene is TRBV4-2, the J gene TRBJ2-4; 11 nucleotides match TRBD2. There are 17 residues in the CDR3. V was pared by 8 bases and J by 5 bases, with 14 bases of the junction left unmatched. The germline CDR1 and CDR2 sequences are LGHNA and YNFKEQ. CDR3: CASSRSSGGAFENIQYF. The DNA of the CDR3 is TGTGCCAGCTCTCGTAGTAGCGGGGGGGCCTTTGAAAACATTCAGTACTTC.